The 20 T cell receptor beta chains below were found in one sample sequenced in a study of blood T cell repertoires in COVID-19. Assay used: immunoSEQ multiplex PCR; TCRdb lists only in-frame clones, some missing. The repertoire has about 100,000 clones, roughly 88% of them found once; the top ten carry about 4.6%. What was sequenced was peripheral blood. Source of these receptors: a human donor in a cohort sampled during active COVID-19.

This chain joins TRBV2 and TRBJ2-1; no reliable D call. CDR3 length: 13 residues. Germline values: CDR1 SNHLY, CDR2 FYNNEI. The V end lost 1 base, the J end lost 10 bases, and 11 bases lay between the germline ends. The CDR3 bases are TGTGCCAGCAGTGAAGTCGGAGCTCGGGAGCAGTTCTTC. Its translation: CASSEVGAREQFF.

This chain links TRBV30 with TRBJ1-4, with 9 bases aligning to TRBD1. Germline CDR1 GTSNPN, CDR2 SVGIG (reference sequence). The CDR3 sequence is 13 residues long. With V trimmed by 4 bases and J by 7 bases, 4 bases remained unmatched. CDR3 amino acids: CAWTGTGSEKLFF. CDR3 in DNA: TGTGCCTGGACAGGGACAGGGAGTGAAAAACTGTTTTTT. The full variable domain, completed using reference TRBV30 and TRBJ1-4, is SQTIHQWPATLVQPVGSPLSLECTVEGTSNPNLYWYRQAAGRGLQLLFYSVGIGQISSEVPQNLSASRPQDRQFILSSKKLLLSDSGFYLCAWTGTGSEKLFFGSGTQLSVL.

J is TRBJ2-1 and V is TRBV5-1; 11 nucleotides agree with TRBD2. With V trimmed by 5 bases and J by 7 bases, 11 bases remained unmatched. The CDR3 runs to 16 residues. Germline CDR1 and CDR2: SGHRS and YFSETQ. The CDR3 loop is CASSHSGRAAGNEQFF. The CDR3 bases are TGCGCCAGCAGTCATAGCGGGAGGGCCGCAGGGAATGAGCAGTTCTTC.

V is TRBV6-5 and J is TRBJ1-2; tentatively, D is TRBD1 (6 bases). Trimming stripped 5 bases from V and 7 bases from J, with 11 bases between. Germline CDR1 and CDR2: MNHEY and SVGAGI. The length of the CDR3 is 12 residues. CDR3 DNA sequence: TGTGCCAGCAGTACAGGGTCCGCTGGCTACACCTTC. Translated: CASSTGSAGYTF.

The CDR3 DNA is TGCGCCAGCAGCTTCCTTCCGCAGGGCGGAAAAGAGACCCAGTACTTC. It yields the protein CASSFLPQGGKETQYF. The rearrangement uses TRBV5-1 and TRBJ2-5, with D possibly being TRBD1 (5 bases). V gave up 2 bases and J gave up 3 bases, with 17 bases separating them. The CDR3 runs to 16 residues. Germline CDR1 SGHRS, CDR2 YFSETQ.

The chain recombines TRBV6-5 with TRBJ2-6; unclear D gene. Germline values: CDR1 MNHEY, CDR2 SVGAGI. Trimming pared 2 bases from V and 1 base from J, leaving 3 bases between. The CDR3 length is 14 residues. Here the CDR3 reads CASSYTSGANVLTF. The DNA of the CDR3 is TGTGCCAGCAGTTACACTTCTGGGGCCAACGTCCTGACTTTC.

V gene TRBV7-3 combines with J gene TRBJ2-2; 8 bases agree with TRBD1. The CDR3 has 16 residues. V was clipped by 5 bases and J by 1 base; unmatched bases: 6. Germline CDR1 and CDR2: SGHTA and FQGTGA. CDR3 protein: CASSLRTGWNTGELFF. The CDR3 bases are TGTGCCAGCAGCCTAAGGACAGGGTGGAACACCGGGGAGCTGTTTTTT.

The gene calls are TRBV19 and TRBJ1-3; weak D call: TRBD1 (6 bases). The germline V gene has CDR1 LNHDA and CDR2 SQIVND (reference sequence). The germline V and J ends were trimmed by 7 bases and 0 bases, with 13 bases remaining between them. The CDR3 covers 15 residues. CDR3: CASIQDRYSGNTIYF. The CDR3 region has the DNA TGTGCCAGTATCCAAGACAGGTACTCTGGAAACACCATATATTTT.

The V and J genes are TRBV6-5 and TRBJ2-7; TRBD2 matches 7 bases. In germline, CDR1 is MNHEY, CDR2 SVGAGI. The CDR3 length is 14 residues. With 8 bases clipped from V and 4 bases from J, the junction kept 11 bases outside the gene matches. CDR3 sequence (DNA): TGTGCCAGCCAGAGCGTGGCGGGAGAATACGAGCAGTACTTC. Translated: CASQSVAGEYEQYF.

The chain carries TRBV5-1 and TRBJ2-4; TRBD1 might be the D (5 bases). V lost 4 bases and J 1 base, leaving 12 bases between the germline ends. This CDR3 is 15 amino acids long. Per germline, CDR1 SGHRS and CDR2 YFSETQ. The CDR3 loop is CASSPGAGAKNIQYF. The CDR3 coding sequence is TGCGCCAGCAGCCCTGGCGCAGGGGCCAAAAACATTCAGTACTTC. Full variable domain (missing parts from reference TRBV5-1 and TRBJ2-4): KAGVTQTPRYLIKTRGQQVTLSCSPISGHRSVSWYQQTPGQGLQFLFEYFSETQRNKGNFPGRFSGRQFSNSRSEMNVSTLELGDSALYLCASSPGAGAKNIQYFGAGTRLSVL.

V and J are TRBV27 and TRBJ2-7, with 12 bases that match TRBD2. Germline CDR1 and CDR2: MNHEY and SMNVEV (reference sequence). This CDR3 is built from 15 residues. Trimming took 2 bases from V and 3 from J; bases not matched to a gene: 2. The CDR3 loop is CASSLGTSGLYEQYF. CDR3 coding DNA: TGTGCCAGCAGTTTAGGGACTAGCGGGCTCTACGAGCAGTACTTC.

CDR3 DNA: TGTGCCAGTAGTATGGGAGTCCCCGGCCCTAATGAAAAACTGTTTTTT. The encoded protein is CASSMGVPGPNEKLFF. The rearrangement links TRBV19 to TRBJ1-4; no firm D call. The V and J ends lost 3 bases and 3 bases respectively, with 14 bases between them. The CDR3 runs to 16 residues. Germline V gives CDR1 LNHDA, CDR2 SQIVND (reference sequence).

The chain couples TRBV7-3 to TRBJ2-2, with 12 bases lining up with TRBD2. The CDR3 length is 16 residues. CDR1 and CDR2 from the germline V gene are SGHTA and FQGTGA. The V segment lost 1 base and the J segment 6 bases; nucleotides outside the gene matches: 3. CDR3 in amino acids: CASSLILAGGPGELFF. The DNA of the CDR3 is TGTGCCAGCAGCTTAATACTAGCGGGAGGACCCGGGGAGCTGTTTTTT. Full variable domain (outside the CDR3, taken from reference TRBV7-3 and TRBJ2-2): GAGVSQTPSNKVTEKGKYVELRCDPISGHTALYWYRQSLGQGPEFLIYFQGTGAADDSGLPNDRFFAVRPEGSVSTLKIQRTERGDSAVYLCASSLILAGGPGELFFGEGSRLTVL.

This clone appeared a single time. This rearrangement joins TRBV10-3 to TRBJ1-4; TRBD1 agrees at 7 bases. The CDR3 spans 15 residues. Losses at the gene ends were 6 bases for V and 11 bases for J; bases not matched to a gene: 15. The germline V gene has CDR1 ENHRY and CDR2 SYGVKD. CDR3 amino acids: CAIRLGQIGMIKLFF. As DNA, the CDR3 is TGTGCCATCAGATTGGGACAGATCGGGATGATCAAACTGTTTTTT.

J is TRBJ1-2 and V is TRBV4-3, with D possibly TRBD1 on 5 matching bases. There are 13 residues in the CDR3. V shed 0 bases and J shed 8 bases, with 10 bases lying between them. CDR1 and CDR2 from the germline V gene are LGHNA and YSLEER. This CDR3 reads CASSQDRGGGYTF. The CDR3 DNA follows: TGCGCCAGCAGCCAAGATAGGGGAGGCGGCTACACCTTC.

The chain recombines TRBV10-3 with TRBJ1-1; 7 positions agree with TRBD1. There are 14 residues in the CDR3. Germline V gene data show CDR1 as ENHRY and CDR2 as SYGVKD. With 5 bases clipped from V and 4 bases from J, the junction kept 7 bases outside the gene matches. The CDR3 region is CAISNQGDGTEAFF. In DNA form, the CDR3 reads TGTGCCATCAGTAATCAGGGGGACGGCACTGAAGCTTTCTTT.

The rearrangement joins TRBV7-2 to TRBJ1-1, with 8 bases identical to TRBD1. The V segment lost 6 bases and the J segment 4 bases; nucleotides outside the gene matches: 10. CDR1 is SGHTA and CDR2 is FQGNSA in the germline V gene. CDR3 length: 15 residues. The CDR3 nucleotides are TGTGCCAGCAGGGACAGGGCCTCCAGCCCCACTGAAGCTTTCTTT. Its protein is CASRDRASSPTEAFF.

The chain has TRBV19 and TRBJ2-1; 10 bases are a match to TRBD2. Trimming took 6 bases from V and 5 from J; bases not matched to a gene: 4. Germline CDR1 is LNHDA and CDR2 is SQIVND (reference sequence). The CDR3 contains 14 residues. The CDR3, as DNA: TGTGCCAGTAGGCCGGGACTAGCGCACAATGAGCAGTTCTTC. Its translation: CASRPGLAHNEQFF.

This clone was observed once. The genes are TRBV27 and TRBJ1-6; D is uncertain. This CDR3 spans 17 amino acids. Trimming took 0 bases from V and 1 from J, leaving 10 bases between them. Germline V gene data show CDR1 as MNHEY and CDR2 as SMNVEV (reference sequence). The CDR3 spells CASSLSRRGSYNSPLHF. The CDR3, as DNA: TGTGCCAGCAGTTTATCTCGTCGGGGATCCTATAATTCACCCCTCCACTTT.

As concerns this clone: The junction departs from the called germline gene at one end, perhaps through a read error. The rearrangement links TRBV15 to TRBJ1-2; D gene unclear. The CDR3 spans 15 residues. Germline V CDR1 and CDR2: LNHNV, YYDKDF (reference sequence). The CDR3 coding sequence is TGTACCACCAGCAGCAGTGGGAGTTGGGGCTATGGCTACACCTTC. Its protein is CTTSSSGSWGYGYTF.